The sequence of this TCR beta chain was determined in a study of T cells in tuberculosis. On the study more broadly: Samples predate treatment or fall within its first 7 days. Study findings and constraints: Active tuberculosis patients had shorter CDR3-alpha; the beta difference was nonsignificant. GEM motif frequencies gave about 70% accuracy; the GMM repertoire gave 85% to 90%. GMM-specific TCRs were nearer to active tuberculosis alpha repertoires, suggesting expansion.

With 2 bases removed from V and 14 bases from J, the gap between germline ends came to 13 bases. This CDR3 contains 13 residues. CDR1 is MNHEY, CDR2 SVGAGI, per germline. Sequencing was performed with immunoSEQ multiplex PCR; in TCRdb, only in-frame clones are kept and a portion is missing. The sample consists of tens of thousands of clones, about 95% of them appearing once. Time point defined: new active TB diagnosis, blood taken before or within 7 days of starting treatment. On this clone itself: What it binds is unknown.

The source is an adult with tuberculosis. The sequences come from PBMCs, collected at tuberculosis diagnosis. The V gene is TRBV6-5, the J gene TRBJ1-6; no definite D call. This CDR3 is CASSYRGAGTLHF. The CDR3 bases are TGTGCCAGCAGTTACCGGGGTGCGGGCACCCTCCACTTT.